Sequencing of this TCR beta chain was carried out in a study of a mutant IDH1 vaccine in newly diagnosed glioma. Study details: In weeks 1, 3, 5, 7, 11, 15, 19 and 23, patients were immunized, eight times in all. Vaccines began 4-6 weeks after radiotherapy alone, or with temozolomide cycles.

V was cut by 2 bases and J by 7 bases, with 12 bases left in between. The CDR3 runs 13 residues. Germline V gene sequence: CDR1 SGHNT, CDR2 YENEEA. This table comes from immunoSEQ multiplex PCR, and its TCRdb copy is limited to in-frame clones, with some not included. Of about 110,000 clones in the sample, roughly 90% were seen once. In regard to this clone: Its target is not known.

Stated time point: week 11, during vaccination. It was 300 ug of mutant IDH1 20-mer peptide that made up each vaccine dose, given with topical imiquimod. The sequencing here drew on PBMCs, taken from a glioma patient whose treatment included an IDH1 peptide vaccine. V is TRBV11-3 and J is TRBJ2-7, with D uncertain. This clonotype was obtained from a woman aged 45 to 65 with glioma. The CDR3 spells CASSLNGMGEQYF. In nucleotides, the CDR3 is TGTGCCAGCAGCTTAAATGGGATGGGAGAGCAGTACTTC. Supplemented by reference TRBV11-3 and TRBJ2-7, the full variable domain reads EAGVVQSPRYKIIEKKQPVAFWCNPISGHNTLYWYLQNLGQGPELLIRYENEEAVDDSQLPKDRFSAERLKGVDSTLKIQPAELGDSAVYLCASSLNGMGEQYFGPGTRLTVT.